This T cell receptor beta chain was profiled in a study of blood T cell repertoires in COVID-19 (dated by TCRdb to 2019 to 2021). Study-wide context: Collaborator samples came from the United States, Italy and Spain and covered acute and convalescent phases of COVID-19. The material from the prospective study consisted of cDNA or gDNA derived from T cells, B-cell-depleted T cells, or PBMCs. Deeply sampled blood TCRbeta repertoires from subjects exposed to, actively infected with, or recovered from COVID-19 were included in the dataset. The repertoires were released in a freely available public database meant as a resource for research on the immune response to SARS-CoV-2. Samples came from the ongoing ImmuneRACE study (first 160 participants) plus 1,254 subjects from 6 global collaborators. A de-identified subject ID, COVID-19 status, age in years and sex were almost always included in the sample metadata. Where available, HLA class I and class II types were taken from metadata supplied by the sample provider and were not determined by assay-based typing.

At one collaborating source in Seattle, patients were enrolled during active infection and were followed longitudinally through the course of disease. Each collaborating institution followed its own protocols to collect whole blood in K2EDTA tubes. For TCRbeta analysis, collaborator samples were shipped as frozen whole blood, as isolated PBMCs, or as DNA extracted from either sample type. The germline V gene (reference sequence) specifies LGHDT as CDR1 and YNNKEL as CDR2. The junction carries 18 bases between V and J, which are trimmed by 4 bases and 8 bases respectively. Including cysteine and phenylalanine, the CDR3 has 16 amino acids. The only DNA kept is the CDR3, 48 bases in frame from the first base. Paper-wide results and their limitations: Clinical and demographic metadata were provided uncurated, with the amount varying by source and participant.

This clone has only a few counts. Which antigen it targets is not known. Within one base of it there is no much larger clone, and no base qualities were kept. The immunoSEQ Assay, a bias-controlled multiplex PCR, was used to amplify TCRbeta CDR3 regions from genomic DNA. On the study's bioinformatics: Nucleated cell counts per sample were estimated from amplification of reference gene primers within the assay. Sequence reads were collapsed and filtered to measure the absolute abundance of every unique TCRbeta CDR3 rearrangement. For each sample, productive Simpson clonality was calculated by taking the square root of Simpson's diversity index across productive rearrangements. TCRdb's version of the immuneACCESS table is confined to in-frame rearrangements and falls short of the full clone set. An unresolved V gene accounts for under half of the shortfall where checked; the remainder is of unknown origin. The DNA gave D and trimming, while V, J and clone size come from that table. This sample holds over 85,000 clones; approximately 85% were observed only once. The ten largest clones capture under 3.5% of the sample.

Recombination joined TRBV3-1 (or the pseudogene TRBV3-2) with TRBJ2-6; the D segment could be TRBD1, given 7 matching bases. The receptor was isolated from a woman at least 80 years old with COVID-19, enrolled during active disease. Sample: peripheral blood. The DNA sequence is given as TGTGCCAGCAGCCTAAGAGGTGCAGGGGGGACCAACGTCCTGACTTTC. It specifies CASSLRGAGGTNVLTF.